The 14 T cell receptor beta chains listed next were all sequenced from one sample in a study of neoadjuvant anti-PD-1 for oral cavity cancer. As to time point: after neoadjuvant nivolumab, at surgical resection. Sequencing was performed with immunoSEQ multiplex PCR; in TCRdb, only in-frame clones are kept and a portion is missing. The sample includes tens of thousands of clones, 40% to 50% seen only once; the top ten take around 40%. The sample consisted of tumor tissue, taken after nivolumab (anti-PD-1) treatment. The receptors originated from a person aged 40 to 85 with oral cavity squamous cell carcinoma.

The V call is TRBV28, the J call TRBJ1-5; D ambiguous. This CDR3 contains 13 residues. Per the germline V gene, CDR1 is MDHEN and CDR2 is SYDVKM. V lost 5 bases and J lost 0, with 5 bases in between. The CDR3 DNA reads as TGTGCCAGCAGTAGTGATAGCAATCAGCCCCAGCATTTT. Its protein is CASSSDSNQPQHF.

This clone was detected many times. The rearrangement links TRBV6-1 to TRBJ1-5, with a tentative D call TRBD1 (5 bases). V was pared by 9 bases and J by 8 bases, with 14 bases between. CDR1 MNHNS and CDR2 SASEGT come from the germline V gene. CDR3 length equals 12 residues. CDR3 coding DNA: TGTGCCAGTTGCAGGCCACAGGAGCCCCAGCATTTT. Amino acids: CASCRPQEPQHF.

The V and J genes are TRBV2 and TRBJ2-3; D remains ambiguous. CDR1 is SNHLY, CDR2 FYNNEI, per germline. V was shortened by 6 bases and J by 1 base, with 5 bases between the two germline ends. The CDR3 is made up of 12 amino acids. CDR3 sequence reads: CASSRGTDTQYF. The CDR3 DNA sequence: TGTGCCAGCAGCCGAGGCACAGATACGCAGTATTTT.

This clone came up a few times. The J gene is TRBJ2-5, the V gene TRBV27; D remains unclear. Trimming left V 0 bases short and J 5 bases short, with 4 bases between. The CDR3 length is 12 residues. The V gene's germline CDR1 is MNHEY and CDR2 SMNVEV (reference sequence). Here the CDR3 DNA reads TGTGCCAGCAGTTTATCTGGGGAGACCCAGTACTTC. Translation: CASSLSGETQYF.

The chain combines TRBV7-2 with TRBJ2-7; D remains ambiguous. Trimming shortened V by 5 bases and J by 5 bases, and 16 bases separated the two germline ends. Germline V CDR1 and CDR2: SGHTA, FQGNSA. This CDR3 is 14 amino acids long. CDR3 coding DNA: TGTGCCAGCAGCCCGGACCTCCCGGGTCACGAGCAGTACTTC. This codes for CASSPDLPGHEQYF.

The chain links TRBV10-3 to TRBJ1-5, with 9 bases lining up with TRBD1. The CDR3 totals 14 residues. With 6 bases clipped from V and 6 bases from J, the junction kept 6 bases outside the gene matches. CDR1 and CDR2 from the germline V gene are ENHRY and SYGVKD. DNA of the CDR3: TGTGCCATCAGGGGGGACAGGGAAGGTCAGCCCCAGCATTTT. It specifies CAIRGDREGQPQHF.

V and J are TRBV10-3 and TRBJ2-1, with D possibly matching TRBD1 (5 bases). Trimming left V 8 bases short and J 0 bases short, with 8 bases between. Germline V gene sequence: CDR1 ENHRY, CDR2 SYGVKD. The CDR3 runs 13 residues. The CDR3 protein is CAIGAYSYNEQFF. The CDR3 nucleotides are TGTGCCATCGGGGCGTACTCCTACAATGAGCAGTTCTTC.

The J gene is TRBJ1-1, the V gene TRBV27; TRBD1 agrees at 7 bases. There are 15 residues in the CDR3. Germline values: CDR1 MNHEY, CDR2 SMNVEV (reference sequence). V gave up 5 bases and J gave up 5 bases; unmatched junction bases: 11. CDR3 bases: TGTGCCAGCAGTCCCTCGACAGGGAGGGGGACTGAAGCTTTCTTT. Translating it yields CASSPSTGRGTEAFF.

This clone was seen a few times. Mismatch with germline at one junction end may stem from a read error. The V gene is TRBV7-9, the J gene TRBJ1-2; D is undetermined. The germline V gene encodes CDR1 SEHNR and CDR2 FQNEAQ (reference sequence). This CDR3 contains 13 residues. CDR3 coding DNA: TGTGCCAGCAGTCCCGGGAGGGTTCTCGACTCCTTCTTC. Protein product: CASSPGRVLDSFF.

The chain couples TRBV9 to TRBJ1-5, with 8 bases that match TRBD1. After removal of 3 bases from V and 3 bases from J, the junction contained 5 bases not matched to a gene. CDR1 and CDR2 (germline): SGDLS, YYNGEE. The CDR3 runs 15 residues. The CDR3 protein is CASSGTGLDNQPQHF. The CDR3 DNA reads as TGTGCCAGCAGCGGGACAGGGTTAGACAATCAGCCCCAGCATTTT.

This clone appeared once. The CDR3 spells CATSRDPGQETQYF. The CDR3 DNA is TGTGCCACCAGCAGAGATCCGGGGCAAGAGACCCAGTACTTC. The chain uses TRBV15 and TRBJ2-5; TRBD2 is a possible D gene (5 bases). The germline V and J ends were trimmed by 0 bases and 2 bases, with 7 bases remaining between them. Germline CDR1 LNHNV, CDR2 YYDKDF (reference sequence). This CDR3 spans 14 amino acids.

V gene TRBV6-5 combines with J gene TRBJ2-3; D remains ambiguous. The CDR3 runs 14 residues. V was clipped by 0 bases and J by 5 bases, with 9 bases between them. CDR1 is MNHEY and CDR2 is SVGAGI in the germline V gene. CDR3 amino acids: CASSYSSVGDTQYF. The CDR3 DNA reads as TGTGCCAGCAGTTACTCATCGGTTGGAGATACGCAGTATTTT.

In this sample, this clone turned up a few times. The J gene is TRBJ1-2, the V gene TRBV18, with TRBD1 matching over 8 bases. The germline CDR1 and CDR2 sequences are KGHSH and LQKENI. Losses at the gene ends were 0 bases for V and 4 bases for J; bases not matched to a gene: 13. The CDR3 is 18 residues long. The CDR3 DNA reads TGTGCCAGCTCACCACCGTCCCCAGGGGGCGGCGGCAGCTATGGCTACACCTTC. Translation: CASSPPSPGGGGSYGYTF.

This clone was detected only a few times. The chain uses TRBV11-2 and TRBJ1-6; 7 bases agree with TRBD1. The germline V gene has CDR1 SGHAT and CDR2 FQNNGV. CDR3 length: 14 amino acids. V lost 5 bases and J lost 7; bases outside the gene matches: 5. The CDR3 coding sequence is TGTGCCAGCAGCCCGGGCAGGGGGAATTCACCCCTCCACTTT. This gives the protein CASSPGRGNSPLHF.